This TCR beta chain was recorded in a study of cytomegalovirus exposure and HLA in healthy donors. Method: immunoSEQ multiplex PCR; TCRdb's copy keeps in-frame clones and lacks some. The data hold more than 300,000 clones, with 75% to 90% observed a single time. Trimming took 4 bases from V and 1 from J, leaving 10 bases between them. From germline, CDR1 is SQVTM and CDR2 ANQGSEA. The CDR3 is made up of 13 amino acids. Findings of the study overall: The study found most TCR sequences rare, yet found some public TCRs in many donors.

As concerns this clone: What it binds is not known.

Sequencing was performed on PBMCs. The receptor was isolated from a woman younger than 35 in good health and CMV-seronegative. The J gene is TRBJ1-1, the V gene TRBV29-1; D unresolved. CDR3 protein: CSVVWRKNTEAFF. CDR3 coding DNA: TGCAGCGTTGTATGGAGAAAGAACACTGAAGCTTTCTTT.